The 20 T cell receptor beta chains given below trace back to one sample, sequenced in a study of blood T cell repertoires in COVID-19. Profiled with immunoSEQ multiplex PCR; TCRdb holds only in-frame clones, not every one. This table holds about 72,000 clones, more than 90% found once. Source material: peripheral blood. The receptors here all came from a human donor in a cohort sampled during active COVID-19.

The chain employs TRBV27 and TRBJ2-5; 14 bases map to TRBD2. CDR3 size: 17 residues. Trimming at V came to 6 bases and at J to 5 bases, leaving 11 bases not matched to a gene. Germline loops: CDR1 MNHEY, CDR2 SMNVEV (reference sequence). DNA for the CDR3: TGTGCCAGCAGGAATGGGGGACTAGCGGGGGCCCTGGAGACCCAGTACTTC. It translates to CASRNGGLAGALETQYF.

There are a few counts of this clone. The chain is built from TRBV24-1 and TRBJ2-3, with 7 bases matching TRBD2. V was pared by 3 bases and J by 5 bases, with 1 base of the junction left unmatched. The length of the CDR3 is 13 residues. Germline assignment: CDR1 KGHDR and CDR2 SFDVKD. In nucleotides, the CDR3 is TGTGCCACCAGTGATAGGACTAGAGATACGCAGTATTTT. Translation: CATSDRTRDTQYF.

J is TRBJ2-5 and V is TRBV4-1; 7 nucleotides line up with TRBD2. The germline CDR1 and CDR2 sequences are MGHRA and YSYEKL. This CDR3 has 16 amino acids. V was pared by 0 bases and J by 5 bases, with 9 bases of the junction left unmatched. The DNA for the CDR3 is TGCGCCAGCAGCCAAGACGGGGAGGGGATTGAGGAGACCCAGTACTTC. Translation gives CASSQDGEGIEETQYF.

The CDR3 bases are TGTGCCAGCAGCTTAGTGGGGGAGGCCTATGGCTACACCTTC. Its protein is CASSLVGEAYGYTF. The V and J genes are TRBV7-2 and TRBJ1-2; tentative D call: TRBD1 (5 bases). The CDR3 has 14 residues. V shed 1 base and J shed 4 bases, with 10 bases lying between them. Looked up from germline, CDR1 is SGHTA and CDR2 is FQGNSA.

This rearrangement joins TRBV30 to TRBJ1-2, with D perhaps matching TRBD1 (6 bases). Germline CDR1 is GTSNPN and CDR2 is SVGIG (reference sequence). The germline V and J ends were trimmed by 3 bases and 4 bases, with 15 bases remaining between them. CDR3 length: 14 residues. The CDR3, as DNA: TGTGCCTGGAGCGCAGGGGTTTTACTCTATGGCTACACCTTC. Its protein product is CAWSAGVLLYGYTF.

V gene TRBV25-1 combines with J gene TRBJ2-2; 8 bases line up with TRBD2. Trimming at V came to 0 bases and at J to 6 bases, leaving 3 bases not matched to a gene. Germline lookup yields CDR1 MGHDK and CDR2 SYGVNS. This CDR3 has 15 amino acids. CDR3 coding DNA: TGTGCCAGCAGTGAATATTCGGGGGGGCCCGGGGAGCTGTTTTTT. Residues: CASSEYSGGPGELFF.

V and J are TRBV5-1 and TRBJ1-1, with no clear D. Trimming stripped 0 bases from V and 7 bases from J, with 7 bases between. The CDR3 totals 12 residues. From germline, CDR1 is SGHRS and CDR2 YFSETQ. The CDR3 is CASSLVGREAFF. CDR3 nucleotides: TGCGCCAGCAGCTTGGTTGGCCGTGAAGCTTTCTTT. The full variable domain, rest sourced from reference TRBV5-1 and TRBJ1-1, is KAGVTQTPRYLIKTRGQQVTLSCSPISGHRSVSWYQQTPGQGLQFLFEYFSETQRNKGNFPGRFSGRQFSNSRSEMNVSTLELGDSALYLCASSLVGREAFFGQGTRLTVV.

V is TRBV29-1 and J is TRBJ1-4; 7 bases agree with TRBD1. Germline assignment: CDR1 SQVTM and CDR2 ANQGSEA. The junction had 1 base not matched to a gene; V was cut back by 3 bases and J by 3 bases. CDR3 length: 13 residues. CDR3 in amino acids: CSVEDRPNEKLFF. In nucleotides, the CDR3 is TGCAGCGTTGAGGACAGGCCTAATGAAAAACTGTTTTTT.

The CDR3 coding sequence is TGTGCCAGCAGTGCCCAGTCTCGAGAGACCCAGTACTTC. Translated: CASSAQSRETQYF. The chain links TRBV7-3 to TRBJ2-5, with D hard to call. With 6 bases removed from V and 4 bases from J, the gap between germline ends came to 12 bases. The CDR3 has 13 amino acids. Germline CDR1 reads SGHTA; CDR2 reads FQGTGA.

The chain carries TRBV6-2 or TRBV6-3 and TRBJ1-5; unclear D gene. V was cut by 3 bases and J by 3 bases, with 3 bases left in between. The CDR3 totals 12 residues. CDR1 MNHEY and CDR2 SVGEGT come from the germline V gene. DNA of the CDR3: TGTGCCAGCAGTTATATCAATCAGCCCCAGCATTTT. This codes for CASSYINQPQHF.

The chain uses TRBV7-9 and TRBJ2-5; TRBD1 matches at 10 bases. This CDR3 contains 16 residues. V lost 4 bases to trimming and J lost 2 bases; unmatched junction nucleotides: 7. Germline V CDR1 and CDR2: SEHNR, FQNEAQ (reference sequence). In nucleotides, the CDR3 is TGTGCCAGCAGCTCAGGGACAGGGGCGAGTCAAGAGACCCAGTACTTC. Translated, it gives CASSSGTGASQETQYF. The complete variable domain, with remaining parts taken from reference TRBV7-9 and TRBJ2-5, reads DTGVSQNPRHKITKRGQNVTFRCDPISEHNRLYWYRQTLGQGPEFLTYFQNEAQLEKSRLLSDRFSAERPKGSFSTLEIQRTEQGDSAMYLCASSSGTGASQETQYFGPGTRLLVL.

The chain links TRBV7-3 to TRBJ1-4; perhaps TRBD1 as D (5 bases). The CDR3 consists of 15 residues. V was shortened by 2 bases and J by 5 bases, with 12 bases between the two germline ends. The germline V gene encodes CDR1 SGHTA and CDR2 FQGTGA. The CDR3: CASSLERGANEKLFF. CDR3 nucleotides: TGTGCCAGCAGCTTAGAAAGGGGTGCGAATGAAAAACTGTTTTTT. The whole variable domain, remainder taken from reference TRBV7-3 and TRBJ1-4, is GAGVSQTPSNKVTEKGKYVELRCDPISGHTALYWYRQSLGQGPEFLIYFQGTGAADDSGLPNDRFFAVRPEGSVSTLKIQRTERGDSAVYLCASSLERGANEKLFFGSGTQLSVL.

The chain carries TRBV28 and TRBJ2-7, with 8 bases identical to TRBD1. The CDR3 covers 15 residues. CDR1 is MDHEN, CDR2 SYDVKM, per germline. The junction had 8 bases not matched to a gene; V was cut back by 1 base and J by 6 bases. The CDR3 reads CASSLSGTGRSEQYF. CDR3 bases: TGTGCCAGCAGTTTATCCGGGACAGGTCGATCCGAGCAGTACTTC.

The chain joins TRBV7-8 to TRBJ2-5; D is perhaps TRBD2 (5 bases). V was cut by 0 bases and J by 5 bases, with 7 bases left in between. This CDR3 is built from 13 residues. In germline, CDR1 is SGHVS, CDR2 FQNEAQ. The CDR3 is CASSLAGGETQYF. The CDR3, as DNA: TGTGCCAGCAGCTTAGCGGGCGGGGAGACCCAGTACTTC. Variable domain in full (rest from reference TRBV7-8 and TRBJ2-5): GAGVSQSPRYKVAKRGQDVALRCDPISGHVSLFWYQQALGQGPEFLTYFQNEAQLDKSGLPSDRFFAERPEGSVSTLKIQRTQQEDSAVYLCASSLAGGETQYFGPGTRLLVL.

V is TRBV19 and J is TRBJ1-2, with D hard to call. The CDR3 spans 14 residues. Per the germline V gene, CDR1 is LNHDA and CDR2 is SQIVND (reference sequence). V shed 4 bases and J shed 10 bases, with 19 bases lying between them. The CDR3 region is CASSTTSGLRNYTF. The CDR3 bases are TGTGCCAGTAGTACCACCTCCGGACTGAGGAACTACACCTTC.

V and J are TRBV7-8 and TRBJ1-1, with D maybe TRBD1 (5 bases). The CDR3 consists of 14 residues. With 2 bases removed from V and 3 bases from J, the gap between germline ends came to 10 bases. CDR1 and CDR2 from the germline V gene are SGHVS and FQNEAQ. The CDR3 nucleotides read TGTGCCAGCAGCTTAAGGGGAGGAGACACTGAAGCTTTCTTT. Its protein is CASSLRGGDTEAFF.

As DNA, the CDR3 is TGTGCCAGCAGTTACGCCCCTAGCGGGAGACCAGATACGCAGTATTTT. Residues: CASSYAPSGRPDTQYF. The chain joins TRBV6-2 or TRBV6-3 to TRBJ2-3; 10 bases are a match to TRBD2. The CDR3 runs 16 residues. The V gene end was trimmed by 2 bases and the J gene end by 4 bases; junction bases not matched to a gene: 6. CDR1 MNHEY and CDR2 SVGEGT come from the germline V gene.

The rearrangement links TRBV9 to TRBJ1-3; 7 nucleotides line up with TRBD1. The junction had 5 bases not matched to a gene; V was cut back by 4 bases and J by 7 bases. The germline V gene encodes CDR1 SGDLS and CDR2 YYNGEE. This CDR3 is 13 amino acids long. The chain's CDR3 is CASSTGTVNTIYF. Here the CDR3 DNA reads TGTGCCAGCAGCACTGGGACAGTTAACACCATATATTTT.

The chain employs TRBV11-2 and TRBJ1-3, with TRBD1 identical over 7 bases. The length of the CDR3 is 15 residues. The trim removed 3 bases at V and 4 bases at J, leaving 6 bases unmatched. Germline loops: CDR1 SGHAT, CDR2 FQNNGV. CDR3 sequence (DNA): TGTGCCAGCAGCTTCGAGGGGGCTGCCGGAAACACCATATATTTT. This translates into CASSFEGAAGNTIYF.

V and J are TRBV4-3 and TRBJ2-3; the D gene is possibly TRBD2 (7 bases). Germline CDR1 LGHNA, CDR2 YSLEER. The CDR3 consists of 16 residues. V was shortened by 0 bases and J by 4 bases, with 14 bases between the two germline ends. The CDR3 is CASSQDRGEGADTQYF. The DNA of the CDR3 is TGCGCCAGCAGCCAAGATAGGGGGGAGGGCGCAGATACGCAGTATTTT.